A selection of T cell receptor beta chains follows, all from one sample in a study of Ad26.COV2.S vaccination and SARS-CoV-2 variants. TCRdb's copy holds only in-frame clones and misses some; the assay was immunoSEQ multiplex PCR. Found here are some 450,000 clones, roughly 91% of them singletons; the top ten hold roughly 4%. Material: peripheral blood, obtained in a trial of Ad26.COV2.S vaccine versus placebo. These receptors all come from a person aged 18 to 65 who received the Ad26.COV2.S COVID-19 vaccine or a placebo. Both conserved end residues are part of each CDR3. The D gene is left open where the match is weak. Size tells how often a clone was seen (once, few, many) or the class of an expanded clone, and some rows leave it out.

TGCGCCAGCAGCCAAGGCGGGGCGGGAGGAAATGAGCAGTTCTTC,CASSQGGAGGNEQFF,TRBV4-3,-,TRBD2,TRBJ2-1
TGTGCCAGCAGTTTATTTTTCCCGGAAACTACTAACTATGGCTACACCTTC,CASSLFFPETTNYGYTF,TRBV28,once,-,TRBJ1-2
TGTGCCAGCAGTTCCCGACGGACAGGCGATCAGCCCCAGCATTTT,CASSSRRTGDQPQHF,TRBV27,-,TRBD1,TRBJ1-5
TGTGCCAGCAGTAGGGGAGGTCAGCCCCAGCATTTT,CASSRGGQPQHF,TRBV28,-,-,TRBJ1-5
TGTGCCAGCAGCTTAGCCCTCGGGTCTACCAGGGGCAATCAGCCCCAGCATTTT,CASSLALGSTRGNQPQHF,TRBV7-9,few,-,TRBJ1-5
TGTGCCTGGGACAGGGACTCCTACGAGCAGTACTTC,CAWDRDSYEQYF,TRBV30,-,TRBD1,TRBJ2-7
TGTGCCAGCAGTGTACCGGGGTCAGATACGCAGTATTTT,CASSVPGSDTQYF,TRBV2,-,-,TRBJ2-3
TGTGCCAGCAGCTCGATCTCTAGCGGGAGGGGGACCCAGTACTTC,CASSSISSGRGTQYF,TRBV7-2,-,TRBD2,TRBJ2-5
TGTGCCATCAGTGAGTTTGGGACTTTGAACACTGAAGCTTTCTTT,CAISEFGTLNTEAFF,TRBV10-3,-,-,TRBJ1-1
TGTGCCAGCAGCCAAACGGGACAGTCGCGGAATTCACCCCTCCACTTT,CASSQTGQSRNSPLHF,TRBV3-1/TRBV3-2,-,TRBD1,TRBJ1-6
TGTGCCAGCAGCTTAAAGAGAAACACTGAAGCTTTCTTT,CASSLKRNTEAFF,TRBV11-2,-,-,TRBJ1-1
TGTGCCAGCAGTTTATCCGGGACAGTTAAAGCTTTCTTT,CASSLSGTVKAFF,TRBV27,-,TRBD1,TRBJ1-1
TGTGCCAGTAGTATAGCTCTGGGCAGGCTCACCTACGAGCAGTACTTC,CASSIALGRLTYEQYF,TRBV19,-,-,TRBJ2-7
TGTGCCTGGAGTGTGGGGACAGGGGACGAGCAGTACTTC,CAWSVGTGDEQYF,TRBV30,once,TRBD1,TRBJ2-7
TGTGCCAGCAGCCAAGATTCAGGTCGGAATCAGCCCCAGCATTTT,CASSQDSGRNQPQHF,TRBV3-1/TRBV3-2,-,-,TRBJ1-5
TGTGCCAGCAGCCCGCTCCAACAGGGTGGAGATACGCAGTATTTT,CASSPLQQGGDTQYF,TRBV7-6,-,-,TRBJ2-3
TGTGCCACCTATAGAGGCGCCGGGGGGACGAACACCGGGGAGCTGTTTTTT,CATYRGAGGTNTGELFF,TRBV27,-,TRBD2,TRBJ2-2
TGTGCCAGCAGTGAAGTACGACAGACACGCTTGGAGCAGTACTTC,CASSEVRQTRLEQYF,TRBV2,-,-,TRBJ2-7
TGTGCCAGCAGTGACCTCAGCACAGATACGCAGTATTTT,CASSDLSTDTQYF,TRBV2,-,-,TRBJ2-3
TGTGCCTGGGGGCTCCTAGCGGGACTAGGGGATGAGCAGTTCTTC,CAWGLLAGLGDEQFF,TRBV30,-,TRBD2,TRBJ2-1
TGCGCCAGCAGCCCGCGGGGGGAGGAGTGGTCCTACAATGAGCAGTTCTTC,CASSPRGEEWSYNEQFF,TRBV5-1,-,TRBD2,TRBJ2-1
TGTGCCAGCTCACCGACAGGGGAGACCCAGTACTTC,CASSPTGETQYF,TRBV18,once,TRBD1,TRBJ2-5
TGTGCCACCAGCAGAGAGGCAGGGGCACACTACAGCTATGGCTACACCTTC,CATSREAGAHYSYGYTF,TRBV15,-,-,TRBJ1-2
TGTGCCAGCAACTTACTAAGCGACAGGGTCGGAGGCTACACCTTC,CASNLLSDRVGGYTF,TRBV6-6,-,TRBD1,TRBJ1-2
TGTGCCAGCAGTGTGGATTTAGATACGCAGTATTTT,CASSVDLDTQYF,TRBV2,-,-,TRBJ2-3
TGTGCCAGCAGGCCAGGGACAGGGAACACTGAAGCTTTCTTT,CASRPGTGNTEAFF,TRBV27,-,TRBD1,TRBJ1-1
TGCGCCAGCAGCTCCGGGACTAGCGGGCAATGGTACGAGCAGTACTTC,CASSSGTSGQWYEQYF,TRBV5-1,-,TRBD2,TRBJ2-7
TGTGCCAGCAGGCCACCTGGACGAACCTACGAGCAGTACTTC,CASRPPGRTYEQYF,TRBV27,-,-,TRBJ2-7
TGCAGCGCCGGACTAGGGGCCGGGGAGCTGTTTTTT,CSAGLGAGELFF,TRBV29-1,-,TRBD2,TRBJ2-2
TGTGCCAGCAGCCGGACTAGCGGGAGTTTGGGTGAGCAGTACTTC,CASSRTSGSLGEQYF,TRBV27,-,TRBD2,TRBJ2-7
TGTGCCAGCAGTACGGGACTAGCGGGAGGGGGAAACATTCAGTACTTC,CASSTGLAGGGNIQYF,TRBV6-6,-,TRBD2,TRBJ2-4
TGTGCCAGCAGCCCAGACAGTCTGGCAACTAATGAAAAACTGTTTTTT,CASSPDSLATNEKLFF,TRBV28,once,-,TRBJ1-4
TGTGCCAGCAGCTTATCTCGGACTAGGATTTACGAGCAGTACTTC,CASSLSRTRIYEQYF,TRBV7-2,few,TRBD2,TRBJ2-7
TGCGCCAGCAGCCAAGGGACAGGGGTCGATGAGCAGTTCTTC,CASSQGTGVDEQFF,TRBV4-3,-,TRBD1,TRBJ2-1
TGTGCCAGCAGCTATGGGGGGGGCGGAAACACCATATATTTT,CASSYGGGGNTIYF,TRBV11-2,-,-,TRBJ1-3
TGTGCCAGCAGTTTTCTAGCGGCAAGCACAGATACGCAGTATTTT,CASSFLAASTDTQYF,TRBV28,-,TRBD2,TRBJ2-3
TGTGCCAGCAGTTACGGGGACGAAGGGTACTATGGCTACACCTTC,CASSYGDEGYYGYTF,TRBV6-2/TRBV6-3,few,-,TRBJ1-2
TGTGCCAGCAGTCTAACAGCCAAAAACATTCAGTACTTC,CASSLTAKNIQYF,TRBV27,-,-,TRBJ2-4
TGTGCCAGCAGCCCCTGGGACCCGGAGGGGCAGTTCTTC,CASSPWDPEGQFF,TRBV7-2,-,-,TRBJ2-1
TGTGCCAGCTCACCAGGTCCGGGATCCTCTGGAAACACCATATATTTT,CASSPGPGSSGNTIYF,TRBV18,-,-,TRBJ1-3
TGCAGTGCTAGAGCCGGAAACACCATATATTTT,CSARAGNTIYF,TRBV20-1,many,-,TRBJ1-3
TGTGCCAGCAGCTTAGGAGGGTCCGTCCGCAATGAGCAGTTCTTC,CASSLGGSVRNEQFF,TRBV5-4,-,-,TRBJ2-1